The T cell receptor (beta chain) described here comes from a study of T cells after yellow fever vaccination. Study outcomes and limitations: A small proportion of clonotypes was detected in both the CD4 and CD8 compartments.

TCRdb ran MiXCR on the 5' RACE reads and lists one entry per CDR3 protein. The sample records 100,000 to 150,000 distinct CDR3 sequences, almost 9% being singletons. Germline V gene lookup returns CDR1 LGHNA and CDR2 YSLEER. The CDR3 spans 17 residues. Trimming took 4 bases from V and 6 from J, leaving 22 bases between them. This clonotype was picked up a small number of times. The antigen is undetermined. Sequencing was performed on CD8+ T cells sorted from PBMCs, taken on the day of the yellow fever booster vaccination. The TCR comes from a man between 18 and 29 years old who received the YFV17D yellow fever vaccine. This chain links TRBV4-3 with TRBJ1-5; no reliable D call. CDR3 in DNA: TGCGCCAGCAGCCCCACCCTGTCGCAGATTCAGATTCAGCCCCAGCATTTT. Protein product: CASSPTLSQIQIQPQHF.